This TCR beta chain derives from a study of T-cell memory formation after mild COVID-19. Background on the study: Most TCR clusters belonged to a single donor.

The CDR3 length is 12 residues. CDR1 SGHRS and CDR2 YFSETQ come from the germline V gene. Losses at the gene ends were 4 bases for V and 6 bases for J; bases not matched to a gene: 4. Points from the study as a whole: What remained unconfirmed was the SARS-CoV-2 specificity of second-wave clones peaking on day 37.

TCRdb re-derived calls from the 5' RACE reads in MiXCR, one entry per CDR3 protein. The sample has 350,000 to 550,000 distinct CDR3 sequences; about a sixth are singletons. Note on this clonotype: What it binds is not known.

The sequencing sample was made of PBMCs or a T cell subset sorted from them (not recorded which). The rearrangement uses TRBV5-1 and TRBJ2-7; 7 positions match TRBD1. The TCR originated in a man between 18 and 35 years old who had mild COVID-19 (a few samples of this study predate the infection). Cell type and time point are not known. Here the CDR3 reads CASSKTGSEQYF. The CDR3 nucleotides are TGCGCCAGCAGCAAGACAGGGAGCGAGCAGTACTTC.